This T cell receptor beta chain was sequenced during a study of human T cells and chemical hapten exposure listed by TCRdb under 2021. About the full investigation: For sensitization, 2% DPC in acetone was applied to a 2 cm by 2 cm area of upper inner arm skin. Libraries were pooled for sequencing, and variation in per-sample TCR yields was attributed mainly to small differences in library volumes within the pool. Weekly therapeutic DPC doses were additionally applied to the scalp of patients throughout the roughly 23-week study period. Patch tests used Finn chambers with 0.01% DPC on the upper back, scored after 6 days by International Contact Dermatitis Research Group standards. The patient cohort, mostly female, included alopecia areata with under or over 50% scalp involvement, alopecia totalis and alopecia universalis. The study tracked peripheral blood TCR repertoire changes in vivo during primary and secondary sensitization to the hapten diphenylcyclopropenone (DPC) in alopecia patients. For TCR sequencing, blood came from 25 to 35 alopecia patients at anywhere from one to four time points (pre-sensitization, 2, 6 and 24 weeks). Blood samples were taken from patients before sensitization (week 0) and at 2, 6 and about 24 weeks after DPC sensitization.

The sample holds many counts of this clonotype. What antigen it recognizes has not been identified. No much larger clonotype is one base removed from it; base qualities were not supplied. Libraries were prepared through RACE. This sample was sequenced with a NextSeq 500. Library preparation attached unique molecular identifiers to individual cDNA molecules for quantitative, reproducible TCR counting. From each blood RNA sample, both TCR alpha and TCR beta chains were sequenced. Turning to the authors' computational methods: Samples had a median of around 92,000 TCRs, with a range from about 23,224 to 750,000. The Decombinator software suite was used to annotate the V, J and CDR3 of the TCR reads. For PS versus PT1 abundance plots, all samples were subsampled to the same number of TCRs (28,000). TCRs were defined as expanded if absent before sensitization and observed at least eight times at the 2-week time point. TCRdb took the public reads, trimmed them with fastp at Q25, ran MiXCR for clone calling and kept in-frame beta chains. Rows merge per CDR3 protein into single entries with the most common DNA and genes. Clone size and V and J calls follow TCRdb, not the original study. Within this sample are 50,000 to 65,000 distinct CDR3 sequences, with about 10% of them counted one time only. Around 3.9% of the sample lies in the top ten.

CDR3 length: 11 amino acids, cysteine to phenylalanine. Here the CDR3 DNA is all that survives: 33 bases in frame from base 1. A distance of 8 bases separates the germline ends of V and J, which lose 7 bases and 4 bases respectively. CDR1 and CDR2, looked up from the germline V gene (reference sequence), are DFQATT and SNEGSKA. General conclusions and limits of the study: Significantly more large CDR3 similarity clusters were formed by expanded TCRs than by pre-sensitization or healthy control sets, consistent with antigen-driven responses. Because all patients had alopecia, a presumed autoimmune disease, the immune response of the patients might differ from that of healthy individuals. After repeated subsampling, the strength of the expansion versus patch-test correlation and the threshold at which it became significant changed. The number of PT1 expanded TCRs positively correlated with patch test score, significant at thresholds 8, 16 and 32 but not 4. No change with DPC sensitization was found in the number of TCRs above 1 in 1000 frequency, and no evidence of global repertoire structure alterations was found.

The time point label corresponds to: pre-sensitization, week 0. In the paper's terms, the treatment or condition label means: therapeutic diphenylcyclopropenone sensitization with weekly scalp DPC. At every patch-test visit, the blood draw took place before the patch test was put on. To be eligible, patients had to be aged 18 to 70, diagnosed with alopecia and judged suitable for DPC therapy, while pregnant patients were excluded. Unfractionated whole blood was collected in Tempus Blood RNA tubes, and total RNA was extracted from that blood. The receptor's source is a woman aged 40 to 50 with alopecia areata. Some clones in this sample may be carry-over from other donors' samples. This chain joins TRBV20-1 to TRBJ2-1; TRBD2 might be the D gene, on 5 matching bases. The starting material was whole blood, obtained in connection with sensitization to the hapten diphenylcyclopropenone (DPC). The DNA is TGCAGTGTCCCGGGGTACAATGAGCAGTTCTTC. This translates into CSVPGYNEQFF.